This T cell receptor beta chain was found in a study of post-analysis software for immune sequencing data. For the study at large: There were relapsing-remitting, secondary progressive and progressive-relapsing multiple sclerosis among the disease courses included.

With regard to this clonotype: The antigen is undetermined.

The V gene end was trimmed by 5 bases and the J gene end by 10 bases; junction bases not matched to a gene: 12. The CDR3 spans 16 residues. CDR1 is MNHEY, CDR2 SMNVEV, per germline (reference sequence). Unique molecular identifiers were carried by the TCR beta cDNA libraries. With roughly 0.85 to 11 million T cells as the source, 500,000 to 650,000 cDNA molecules resulted. TCRdb used MiXCR to reprocess the PCR reads, holding one entry per CDR3 protein. The repertoire has about 570,000 distinct CDR3 sequences, 34% of them found once; the top ten carry 5% to 6%. Study-wide results and caveats: Analysis by F measure revealed that same-batch samples clustered strongly together. Controls showed lower frequencies than patients for several TRBV segments, and TRBV5-6, TRBV5-1 and TRBV20-1 were among these. Significantly lower normalized Chao1 diversity was seen in multiple sclerosis patients than in controls.

The TCR comes from a girl under 18 with multiple sclerosis. The genes are TRBV27 and TRBJ2-1, with TRBD2 identical over 12 bases. Material: blood. The CDR3 DNA sequence: TGTGCCAGCAGTCCCCTTCTAGCGGGGGGGCCCGGGGAGCAGTTCTTC. Translated, it gives CASSPLLAGGPGEQFF.